This T cell receptor beta chain was observed in a study of blood T cells in healthy people across ages (dated by TCRdb to about 2015). About the investigation overall: Template switching captured roughly one uniquely barcoded TCR beta cDNA molecule per two T cells in model experiments. To avoid experimental bias, donors of different ages were spread randomly across the sequencing lanes. Four age groups were formed from the donors: young (average approximately 15 years), middle-aged (less than 40), aged (about 62) and long-lived (more than 75). Two additional independent replicas of 1 million unique cDNA reads from the same blood draw were analyzed for two donors (one aged 18 to 30 and one aged 80 or older). The study measured age-related changes in TCR beta repertoire diversity using deep sequencing normalized with unique cDNA molecular identifiers.

Donors were 39 systemically healthy Caucasian individuals from Russia aged roughly 6 to 100 years. Roughly 11 milliliters of peripheral blood were drawn from each donor into EDTA-treated Vacutainer tubes. Ficoll-Paque density-gradient centrifugation was used to isolate PBMCs, with at least 7 million per sample. Trizol reagent was used to extract total RNA from PBMCs, with at least 5 micrograms per sample. For every donor, flow cytometry on a PBMC aliquot measured the percentage of naive CD45RAhigh/CD27high T cells. Only a few counts were recorded for this clonotype. What this receptor recognizes is not known. Within one base of it there is no much larger clone, and no base qualities were kept. The library relied on 5' RACE. A second PCR of about 7 to 12 cycles was run with a J-beta primer mix and a sample-barcoded 5' primer. A template-switch 5' adaptor carrying 12 random nucleotides introduced a unique molecular identifier onto each TCR beta cDNA molecule. Each sample yielded at least 3 million CDR3-containing paired-end reads. The Mint cDNA synthesis kit, primed by a TRBC-specific oligonucleotide, was used to synthesize first-strand cDNA from all RNA. All cDNA was treated with uracil-DNA glycosylase and then went through a first 18-cycle PCR with the universal primers M1SS and BC2_uni_R. As for how the authors treated the data: Each sample was normalized by randomly selecting 1 million high-quality reads, each carrying a distinct molecular identifier. Reads with shared molecular identifiers were discarded instead of being binned into consensus sequences. MiTCR, run with a Q25 quality threshold and the strictest error-elimination algorithm, handled CDR3 identification, clonotype clustering and error correction. A nonparametric unseen species model with Euler transformation was used to estimate a lower bound on total TCR beta diversity. The raw public data were reprocessed by TCRdb itself: fastp quality trimming at Q25, MiXCR clonotype calling, in-frame beta chains only. Rows matching on CDR3 protein sequence are summarized as one entry with the most common DNA and genes. The V and J calls were determined by TCRdb, not by the authors. This sample gives 1.8 million or so distinct CDR3 sequences in total; 39% of them show up just once. The top ten clonotypes cover 23% of the sample.

Reading from cysteine to phenylalanine, the CDR3 counts 13 amino acids. Only the CDR3 part of the read is kept: 39 bases, read in frame from the first base. The germline V gene provides CDR1 MNHEY and CDR2 SVGEGT. V and J are truncated by 6 bases and 4 bases respectively, leaving an intervening sequence of 10 bases. Study-wide findings and limitations: Total diversity estimates from one million sequenced T cells were considered lower bounds and underestimates. Donor CMV infection status was unknown, potentially confounding age-related changes in expanded clonotypes. Observed TCR beta diversity per million T cells fell roughly linearly with age, and a significant reduction was already apparent by age around 40. Bulk unsorted PBMC profiling prevented conclusive comparison of naive and antigen-experienced compartments. Compared with the aged group, more naive CD4+ T cells, fewer expanded clones and increased TCR diversity were shown by the long-lived group, suggesting age selection. There was a strong correlation between observed TCR beta diversity and the percentage of naive T cells measured by flow cytometry.

This TCR derives from a human donor in good health. The sequenced sample consisted of blood. This receptor chain uses TRBV6-2 or TRBV6-3 and TRBJ2-1, with a tentative D gene TRBD1 over 5 matching bases. The CDR3 corresponds to CASRHDSYNEQFF. In nucleotide form, the sequence is TGTGCCAGCAGACACGACAGTTACAATGAGCAGTTCTTC.